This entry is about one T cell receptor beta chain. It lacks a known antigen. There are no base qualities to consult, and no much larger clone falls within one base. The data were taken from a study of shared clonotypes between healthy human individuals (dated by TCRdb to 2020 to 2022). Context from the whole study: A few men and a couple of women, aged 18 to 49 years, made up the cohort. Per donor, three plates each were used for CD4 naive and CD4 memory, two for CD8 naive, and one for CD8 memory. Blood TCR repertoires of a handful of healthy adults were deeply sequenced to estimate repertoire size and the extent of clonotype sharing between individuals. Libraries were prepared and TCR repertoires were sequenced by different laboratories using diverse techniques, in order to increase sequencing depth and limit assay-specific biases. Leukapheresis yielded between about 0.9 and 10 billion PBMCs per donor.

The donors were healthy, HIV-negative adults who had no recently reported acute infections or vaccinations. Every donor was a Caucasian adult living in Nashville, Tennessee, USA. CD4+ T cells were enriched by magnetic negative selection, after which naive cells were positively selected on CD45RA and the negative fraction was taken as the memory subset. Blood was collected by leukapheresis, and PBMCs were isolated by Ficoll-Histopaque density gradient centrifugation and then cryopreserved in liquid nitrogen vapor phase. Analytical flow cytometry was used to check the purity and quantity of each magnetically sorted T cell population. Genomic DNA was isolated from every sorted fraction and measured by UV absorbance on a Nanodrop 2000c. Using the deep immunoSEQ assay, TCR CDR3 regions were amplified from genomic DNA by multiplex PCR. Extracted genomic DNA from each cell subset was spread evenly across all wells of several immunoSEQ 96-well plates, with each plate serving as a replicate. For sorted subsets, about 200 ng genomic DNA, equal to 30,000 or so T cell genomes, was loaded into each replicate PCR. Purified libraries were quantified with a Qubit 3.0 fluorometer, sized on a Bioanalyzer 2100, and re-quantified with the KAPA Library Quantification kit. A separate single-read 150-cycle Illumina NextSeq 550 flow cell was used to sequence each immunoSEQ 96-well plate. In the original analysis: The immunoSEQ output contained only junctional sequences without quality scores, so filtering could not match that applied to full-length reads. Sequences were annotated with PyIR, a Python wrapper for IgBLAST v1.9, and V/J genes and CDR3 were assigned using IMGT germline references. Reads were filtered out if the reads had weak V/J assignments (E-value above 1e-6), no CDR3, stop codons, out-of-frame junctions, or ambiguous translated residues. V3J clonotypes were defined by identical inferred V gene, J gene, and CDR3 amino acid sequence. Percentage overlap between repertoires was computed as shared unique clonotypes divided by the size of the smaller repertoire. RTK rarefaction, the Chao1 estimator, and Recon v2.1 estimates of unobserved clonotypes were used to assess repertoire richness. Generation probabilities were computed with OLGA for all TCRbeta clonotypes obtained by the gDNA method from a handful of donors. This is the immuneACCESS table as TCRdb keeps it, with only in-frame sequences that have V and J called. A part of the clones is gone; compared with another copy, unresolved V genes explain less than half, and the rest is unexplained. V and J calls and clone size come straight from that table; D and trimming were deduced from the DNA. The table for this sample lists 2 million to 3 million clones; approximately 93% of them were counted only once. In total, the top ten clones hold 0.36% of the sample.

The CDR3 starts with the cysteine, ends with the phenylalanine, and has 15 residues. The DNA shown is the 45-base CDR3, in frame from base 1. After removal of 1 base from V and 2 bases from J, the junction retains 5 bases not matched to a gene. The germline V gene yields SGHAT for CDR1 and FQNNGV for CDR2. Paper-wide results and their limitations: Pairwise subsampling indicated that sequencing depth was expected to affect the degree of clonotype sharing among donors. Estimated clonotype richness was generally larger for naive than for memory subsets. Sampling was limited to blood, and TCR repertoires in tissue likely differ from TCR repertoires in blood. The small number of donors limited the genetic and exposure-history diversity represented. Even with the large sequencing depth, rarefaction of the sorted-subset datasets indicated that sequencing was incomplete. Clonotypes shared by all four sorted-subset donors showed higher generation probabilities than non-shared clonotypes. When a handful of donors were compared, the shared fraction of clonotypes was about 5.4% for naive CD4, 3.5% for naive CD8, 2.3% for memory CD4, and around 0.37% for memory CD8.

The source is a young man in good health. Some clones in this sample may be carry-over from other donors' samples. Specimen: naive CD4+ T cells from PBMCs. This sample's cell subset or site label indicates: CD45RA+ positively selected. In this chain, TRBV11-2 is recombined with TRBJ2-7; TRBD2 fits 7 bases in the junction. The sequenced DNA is TGTGCCAGCAGCTTAGCCCCGAGCGGGACCTACGAGCAGTACTTC. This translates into CASSLAPSGTYEQYF.